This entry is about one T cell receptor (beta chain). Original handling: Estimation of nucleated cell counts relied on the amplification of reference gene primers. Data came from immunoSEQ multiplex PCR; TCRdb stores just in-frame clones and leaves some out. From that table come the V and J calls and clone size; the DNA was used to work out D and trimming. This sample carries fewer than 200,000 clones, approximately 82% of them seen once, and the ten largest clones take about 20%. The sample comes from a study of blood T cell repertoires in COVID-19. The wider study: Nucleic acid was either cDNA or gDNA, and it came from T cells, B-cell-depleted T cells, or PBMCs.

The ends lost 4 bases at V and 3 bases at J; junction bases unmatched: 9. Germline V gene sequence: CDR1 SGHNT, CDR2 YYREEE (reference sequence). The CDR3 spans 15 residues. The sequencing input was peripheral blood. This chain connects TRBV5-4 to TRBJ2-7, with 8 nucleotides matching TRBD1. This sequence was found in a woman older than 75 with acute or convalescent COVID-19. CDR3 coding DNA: TGTGCCAGCAGCACACAGGACAGGGTTGTCTACGAGCAGTACTTC. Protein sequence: CASSTQDRVVYEQYF.